The clone carrying this T cell receptor beta chain was recorded many times. As yet, its antigen is unknown. This sample is part of a study of early T cells in non-severe SARS-CoV-2 infection. Study at large: With bulk RNA from unsorted whole blood as input, sequencing yielded unpaired chains. Study observations and caveats: Clonotype matching in VDJdb favored anti-spike CD8 responses and did not capture private and CD4 specificities.

Individual cDNA molecules were tagged with unique molecular identifiers, the study reported. TCRdb reprocessed the 5' RACE reads via MiXCR and lists one record per CDR3 protein. The repertoire holds roughly 27,000 distinct CDR3 sequences, with about 4% as singletons. Looked up from germline, CDR1 is DFQATT and CDR2 is SNEGSKA (reference sequence). The CDR3 totals 15 residues. Trimming shortened V by 3 bases and J by 0 bases, and 12 bases separated the two germline ends. Sample: whole blood. This receptor was obtained from an adult who was a healthcare worker with PCR-confirmed SARS-CoV-2 infection or an uninfected control (not recorded which). The chain employs TRBV20-1 and TRBJ2-1; D might be TRBD1 (6 bases). The CDR3 bases are TGCAGTGCTAGTGGGGGCGAAACCTCCTACAATGAGCAGTTCTTC. Translating gives CSASGGETSYNEQFF.